These T cell receptor beta chains were read from a single sample in a study of shared clonotypes between healthy human individuals. Measured with immunoSEQ multiplex PCR; TCRdb has only the in-frame clones, and not every one. The sample includes millions of clones, approximately 94% of them seen just once. The sample consisted of naive CD4+ T cells sorted from blood. The receptor set was obtained from a man aged 18 to 35 in good health. Each CDR3 is given with its conserved first and last residue. A D gene is named only where the DNA matches it firmly. Expanded clones are given a class, and other clones once, few, many or no size at all.

TRBJ2-1	TRBV5-4	NA	NA	CASSLGPEGYNEQFF	TGTGCCAGCAGCTTGGGTCCGGAAGGCTACAATGAGCAGTTCTTC
TRBJ2-3	TRBV9	NA	NA	CASSAFGLYSTDTQYF	TGTGCCAGCAGCGCCTTTGGACTGTATAGCACAGATACGCAGTATTTT
TRBJ2-3	TRBV9	NA	NA	CASSVGRGANTQYF	TGTGCCAGCAGCGTAGGTCGGGGGGCAAATACGCAGTATTTT
TRBJ2-1	TRBV9	TRBD1	NA	CASSPRQGLNVDEQFF	TGTGCCAGCAGCCCGAGACAGGGCTTAAACGTGGATGAGCAGTTCTTC
TRBJ1-1	TRBV10-3	NA	NA	CAIGRYEGNTEAFF	TGTGCCATCGGAAGATACGAGGGTAACACTGAAGCTTTCTTT
TRBJ2-5	TRBV7-2	NA	NA	CASSLVYGETQYF	TGTGCCAGCAGCCTAGTTTATGGCGAGACCCAGTACTTC
TRBJ1-2	TRBV7-2	NA	NA	CASSLRPGGSSYGYTF	TGTGCCAGCAGCTTAAGGCCGGGTGGGTCTTCCTATGGCTACACCTTC
TRBJ2-7	TRBV19	NA	once	CASSMTSLGREEQYF	TGTGCCAGTAGTATGACGAGCCTGGGCCGGGAAGAGCAGTACTTC
TRBJ2-5	TRBV6-6	NA	once	CASSSRGTQYF	TGTGCCAGCAGTTCCCGAGGTACCCAGTACTTC
TRBJ2-4	TRBV7-8	NA	once	CASTRGTAGNIQYF	TGTGCCAGCACCCGGGGGACAGCGGGAAACATTCAGTACTTC
TRBJ1-1	TRBV30	TRBD1	few	CAWSTDRVGGRFF	TGTGCCTGGAGTACCGACAGGGTGGGAGGGAGGTTCTTT
TRBJ2-7	TRBV5-1	TRBD2	NA	CASSLQGLAGGTYEQYF	TGCGCCAGCAGCTTGCAAGGACTAGCGGGGGGCACCTACGAGCAGTACTTC
TRBJ2-7	TRBV6-5	NA	NA	CASSYFLAGTYEQYF	TGTGCCAGCAGTTACTTTTTGGCGGGGACCTACGAGCAGTACTTC
TRBJ2-5	TRBV7-2	TRBD2	NA	CASSLALAGASKTQYF	TGTGCCAGCAGCTTAGCCCTAGCGGGAGCTTCGAAGACCCAGTACTTC
TRBJ1-5	TRBV19	NA	NA	CASSISGNNQPQHF	TGTGCCAGTAGTATTTCAGGGAACAATCAGCCCCAGCATTTT
TRBJ2-5	TRBV30	NA	once	CACSRGGETQYF	TGTGCCTGTTCCAGGGGGGGGGAGACCCAGTACTTC
TRBJ1-2	TRBV28	NA	NA	CASGNSANYGYTF	TGTGCCAGCGGCAATTCCGCTAACTATGGCTACACCTTC
TRBJ2-7	TRBV10-1	TRBD1	NA	CASSEQGAGEQYF	TGCGCCAGCAGTGAACAGGGGGCTGGAGAGCAGTACTTC
TRBJ2-7	TRBV6-1	TRBD1	NA	CASSEEGQAREQYF	TGTGCCAGCAGTGAAGAGGGACAGGCGCGCGAGCAGTACTTC
TRBJ1-4	TRBV9	NA	NA	CASSVAFNTNEKLFF	TGTGCCAGCAGCGTAGCTTTTAACACTAATGAAAAACTGTTTTTT
TRBJ1-4	TRBV28	NA	NA	CASSLPGAGHEKLFF	TGTGCCAGCAGTCTTCCGGGGGCCGGGCATGAAAAACTGTTTTTT
TRBJ1-4	TRBV6-5	NA	NA	CASSLRPNGEKLFF	TGTGCCAGCAGTTTAAGGCCAAATGGTGAAAAACTGTTTTTT
TRBJ1-1	TRBV6-5	TRBD1	NA	CASSGQGVREAFF	TGTGCCAGCAGCGGACAGGGGGTGAGGGAAGCTTTCTTT
TRBJ2-7	TRBV5-4	TRBD1	NA	CASSPHDRGGEQYF	TGTGCCAGCAGCCCCCACGACAGGGGAGGCGAGCAGTACTTC
TRBJ2-1	TRBV7-9	NA	NA	CASSLFLLKGGLNNEQFF	TGTGCCAGCAGCTTATTCTTATTAAAGGGGGGACTTAACAATGAGCAGTTCTTC
TRBJ1-2	TRBV5-6	TRBD1	once	CASSLAPGGETF	TGTGCCAGCAGCTTGGCCCCAGGGGGGGAAACCTTC
TRBJ1-5	TRBV6-1	TRBD1	NA	CASRELDRRPNQPQHF	TGTGCCAGCAGAGAACTGGACAGGAGACCCAATCAGCCCCAGCATTTT
TRBJ2-7	TRBV4-2	NA	NA	CASSQGTGKGAYEQYF	TGTGCCAGCAGCCAAGGGACGGGGAAGGGGGCCTACGAGCAGTACTTC
TRBJ1-2	TRBV7-8	NA	NA	CASSARQAYYGYTF	TGTGCCAGCAGCGCAAGACAGGCATACTATGGCTACACCTTC
TRBJ1-2	TRBV7-9	TRBD1	NA	CASSPLGTGEGYTF	TGTGCCAGCAGTCCACTGGGGACAGGGGAAGGCTACACCTTC
TRBJ2-1	TRBV2	NA	once	CASSVSGVSYNEQFF	TGTGCCAGCAGTGTGTCGGGGGTGTCTTACAATGAGCAGTTCTTC
TRBJ2-5	TRBV5-1	NA	NA	CASSLGSGGGKETQYF	TGCGCCAGCAGCTTGGGGTCGGGGGGCGGCAAAGAGACCCAGTACTTC
TRBJ2-1	TRBV4-1	TRBD2	NA	CASSQAAGDSFNNEQFF	TGCGCCAGCAGCCAAGCGGCGGGGGATTCATTTAACAATGAGCAGTTCTTC
TRBJ1-1	TRBV28	TRBD1	NA	CASSLNTGQGYEAFF	TGTGCCAGCAGTTTAAACACGGGACAGGGATATGAAGCTTTCTTT
TRBJ1-2	TRBV6-5	TRBD1	once	CASSRGQDYGYTF	TGTGCCAGCAGCCGAGGACAGGACTATGGCTACACCTTC
TRBJ1-2	TRBV6-1	TRBD1	NA	CASSERGQGRYTF	TGTGCCAGCAGTGAACGCGGACAGGGAAGGTACACCTTC
TRBJ1-6	TRBV2	NA	NA	CASSNRGGLGSPLHF	TGTGCCAGCAGTAACAGAGGAGGGTTGGGATCACCCCTCCACTTT
TRBJ1-5	TRBV9	NA	NA	CASSVEGRAEQPQHF	TGTGCCAGCAGCGTAGAGGGCAGGGCAGAGCAGCCCCAGCATTTT
TRBJ1-1	TRBV2	NA	once	CASSVGRANTEAFF	TGTGCCAGCAGTGTGGGCAGGGCCAACACTGAAGCTTTCTTT
TRBJ1-3	TRBV6-1	TRBD1	NA	CASSAVQGQVSGNTIYF	TGTGCCAGCAGTGCCGTCCAGGGACAGGTCTCTGGAAACACCATATATTTT